The 17 T cell receptor beta chains below were found in one sample sequenced in a study of cytomegalovirus exposure and HLA in healthy donors. The PCR contained 60 Vbeta and 13 Jbeta primers. Profiled with immunoSEQ multiplex PCR; TCRdb holds only in-frame clones, not every one. The sample shows about 120,000 clones, roughly two thirds of them seen only once. Sequencing was done on a sample of PBMCs. These receptors all come from a man younger than 40 in good health and CMV-seropositive.

This rearrangement joins TRBV11-2 to TRBJ1-1, with D uncertain. CDR1 is SGHAT and CDR2 is FQNNGV in the germline V gene. The CDR3 has 13 residues. With 2 bases removed from V and 2 bases from J, the gap between germline ends came to 6 bases. CDR3 residues: CASSLSLNTEAFF. In nucleotides, the CDR3 is TGTGCCAGCAGCTTATCTCTAAACACTGAAGCTTTCTTT.

J is TRBJ2-1 and V is TRBV15; 12 bases are a match to TRBD2. Trimming cost V 1 base and J 10 bases; bases outside gene matches: 8. Germline assignment: CDR1 LNHNV and CDR2 YYDKDF (reference sequence). The CDR3 is 16 residues long. The CDR3 DNA sequence: TGTGCCACCAGCAGAGGACTAGCGGGGGCCGAGGTCGAGCAGTTCTTC. Residues: CATSRGLAGAEVEQFF.

This clone was observed a handful of times. The V gene is TRBV6-1, the J gene TRBJ1-4; TRBD1 might be the D (6 bases). The V and J ends lost 7 bases and 1 base respectively, with 13 bases between them. CDR1 and CDR2 (germline): MNHNS, SASEGT. The CDR3 runs 15 residues. The chain's CDR3 is CASKNVGGTNEKLFF. The CDR3, as DNA: TGTGCCAGCAAGAACGTAGGGGGAACTAATGAAAAACTGTTTTTT.

This chain connects TRBV10-1 to TRBJ2-5, with TRBD2 matching over 10 bases. Trimming cost V 5 bases and J 1 base; bases outside gene matches: 10. Germline V gene lookup returns CDR1 WNHNN and CDR2 SYGVQD (reference sequence). This CDR3 spans 17 amino acids. CDR3 nucleotides: TGCGCCAGCAGTCAATCTCGGGCTAGCGGGAGCCAAGAGACCCAGTACTTC. Protein: CASSQSRASGSQETQYF.

The V gene is TRBV19, the J gene TRBJ1-1, with D unclear. The germline gives CDR1 LNHDA, CDR2 SQIVND (reference sequence). The CDR3 extends over 14 amino acids. V was pared by 5 bases and J by 3 bases, with 13 bases between. CDR3 bases: TGTGCCAGTAGTCCCCCGGGTCATCACACTGAAGCTTTCTTT. It yields the protein CASSPPGHHTEAFF.

V usage is TRBV7-3 and J usage is TRBJ2-3; TRBD1 agrees at 7 bases. Trimming cost V 1 base and J 6 bases; bases outside gene matches: 7. This CDR3 comprises 15 residues. Germline V gene data show CDR1 as SGHTA and CDR2 as FQGTGA. CDR3 region: CASSLIRGLRDTQYF. Written as DNA, the CDR3 is TGTGCCAGCAGCTTAATTAGGGGGCTTCGCGATACGCAGTATTTT.

This clone was observed a single time. The V gene is TRBV5-1, the J gene TRBJ2-1; TRBD2 aligns across 7 bases. Germline lookup yields CDR1 SGHRS and CDR2 YFSETQ. V shed 4 bases and J 10 bases; nucleotides not matched to a gene: 5. CDR3 size: 12 residues. The CDR3 bases are TGCGCCAGCAGCCTGCAGGGAGGGGAGCAGTTCTTC. Translated: CASSLQGGEQFF. The full variable domain, with the rest looked up from reference TRBV5-1 and TRBJ2-1, is KAGVTQTPRYLIKTRGQQVTLSCSPISGHRSVSWYQQTPGQGLQFLFEYFSETQRNKGNFPGRFSGRQFSNSRSEMNVSTLELGDSALYLCASSLQGGEQFFGPGTRLTVL.

The chain has TRBV5-4 and TRBJ1-2, with a weak D call TRBD1 (6 bases). The ends were cut back, 2 bases at V and 4 bases at J, with 9 bases in the middle. CDR3 size: 13 residues. Looked up from germline, CDR1 is SGHNT and CDR2 is YYREEE (reference sequence). CDR3 in DNA: TGTGCCAGCAGCTTTCAGGGGCTCTATGGCTACACCTTC. This codes for CASSFQGLYGYTF.

The V gene is TRBV7-9, the J gene TRBJ1-2, with D unresolved. Germline V gene data show CDR1 as SEHNR and CDR2 as FQNEAQ (reference sequence). V dropped 1 base and J dropped 12 bases, with 21 bases sitting between them. The CDR3 is made up of 15 amino acids. DNA of the CDR3: TGTGCCAGCAGCTTAGGGGCAGGACTCCGCTTAGGCCACACCTTC. This gives the protein CASSLGAGLRLGHTF.

CDR3 loop: CASSQVSGRAGTGELFF. The CDR3 bases are TGCGCCAGCAGCCAAGTTAGCGGGAGGGCCGGCACCGGGGAGCTGTTTTTT. The V and J genes are TRBV4-3 and TRBJ2-2, with 11 bases fitting TRBD2. Losses at the gene ends were 1 base for V and 4 bases for J; bases not matched to a gene: 5. The germline CDR1 and CDR2 sequences are LGHNA and YSLEER. The length of the CDR3 is 17 residues.

The rearrangement uses TRBV19 and TRBJ1-5; D is undetermined. The CDR3 extends over 13 amino acids. Germline loops: CDR1 LNHDA, CDR2 SQIVND (reference sequence). V gave up 3 bases and J gave up 0 bases, with 3 bases separating them. CDR3 region: CASSISSNQPQHF. The CDR3 nucleotides read TGTGCCAGTAGTATTAGTAGCAATCAGCCCCAGCATTTT.

The chain has TRBV14 and TRBJ1-1; D possibly corresponds to TRBD1 (6 bases). This CDR3 comprises 17 residues. V dropped 0 bases and J dropped 1 base, with 15 bases sitting between them. Germline V gene data show CDR1 as SGHDN and CDR2 as FVKESK. CDR3 nucleotide sequence: TGTGCCAGCAGCCAAGAACGGTGGGCAGGGGAGAACACTGAAGCTTTCTTT. This encodes CASSQERWAGENTEAFF.

The rearrangement links TRBV29-1 to TRBJ2-7; maybe TRBD1 (5 bases). V was pared by 6 bases and J by 3 bases, with 12 bases between. Looked up from germline, CDR1 is SQVTM and CDR2 is ANQGSEA. The CDR3 consists of 12 residues. The DNA of the CDR3 is TGCAGCGTGCTCACAGGTATCTACGAGCAGTACTTC. Encoded protein: CSVLTGIYEQYF.

The chain employs TRBV5-4 and TRBJ2-1; D possibly corresponds to TRBD2 (5 bases). The V gene's germline CDR1 is SGHNT and CDR2 YYREEE (reference sequence). The CDR3 length is 16 residues. The V end lost 1 base, the J end lost 0 bases, and 11 bases lay between the germline ends. This CDR3 reads CASSLFGGSSYNEQFF. The CDR3 DNA sequence: TGTGCCAGCAGCTTGTTTGGTGGGAGCTCCTACAATGAGCAGTTCTTC.

The chain recombines TRBV27 with TRBJ2-1, with D possibly being TRBD2 (6 bases). The CDR3 contains 14 residues. The germline V and J ends were trimmed by 7 bases and 5 bases, with 15 bases remaining between them. Germline lookup yields CDR1 MNHEY and CDR2 SMNVEV (reference sequence). The CDR3 here is CASTSWRGDNEQFF. Written as DNA, the CDR3 is TGTGCCAGCACCTCCTGGAGGGGTGACAATGAGCAGTTCTTC.

The gene calls are TRBV5-1 and TRBJ1-5; a possible D gene is TRBD1 (5 bases). V was cut by 0 bases and J by 6 bases, with 10 bases left in between. The germline CDR1 and CDR2 sequences are SGHRS and YFSETQ. CDR3 length equals 14 residues. CDR3 coding DNA: TGCGCCAGCAGCTTGGTTCAGGGAAGTCAGCCCCAGCATTTT. Translation gives CASSLVQGSQPQHF. Together with reference TRBV5-1 and TRBJ1-5, the CDR3 gives the full variable domain: KAGVTQTPRYLIKTRGQQVTLSCSPISGHRSVSWYQQTPGQGLQFLFEYFSETQRNKGNFPGRFSGRQFSNSRSEMNVSTLELGDSALYLCASSLVQGSQPQHFGDGTRLSIL.

This clone was recorded once. This chain joins TRBV19 and TRBJ1-5; D unresolved. V was cut by 3 bases and J by 6 bases, with 15 bases left in between. Germline CDR1 is LNHDA and CDR2 is SQIVND (reference sequence). The CDR3 contains 15 residues. The CDR3 DNA reads TGTGCCAGTAGTATGCCCGAGAGGGTGGCTCAGCCCCAGCATTTT. Its translation is CASSMPERVAQPQHF.